This TCR beta chain was obtained from a study of blood T cell repertoires in COVID-19. Study details: Two negative PCRs, clearance, or symptom resolution characterized the recovered Cohort 3 donors. The samples span acute and convalescent COVID-19 from the United States, Italy and Spain.

Participants' own reports of clinical history determined their cohort assignment. Original methodology: For nucleated cells, counts were estimated from reference gene primer amplification. Produced via immunoSEQ multiplex PCR; TCRdb's table is partial and in-frame only. D and trimming come from the DNA, and the V and J calls and clone size come from that table. There are fewer than 250,000 clones in the sample; roughly 84% occur only once, and roughly 7.1% lies in the top ten. Germline CDR1 is KGHSH and CDR2 is LQKENI. The J segment lost 5 bases and the V segment lost 3 bases, leaving 3 bases of the junction unmatched. This CDR3 contains 14 residues. On this clone itself: Other DNA sequences in this sample translate to the same CDR3.

The chain couples TRBV18 to TRBJ1-1; 10 bases fit TRBD1. The TCR comes from a man younger than 45 in a cohort exposed to, infected with or recovered from COVID-19 (not recorded which). The sample taken for sequencing was PBMCs or T cells enriched from blood (not recorded which). The CDR3 protein is CASSPRTGGTEAFF. DNA of the CDR3: TGTGCCAGCTCACCCAGGACAGGGGGGACTGAAGCTTTCTTT.